This T cell receptor beta chain was sequenced for a study of sequential checkpoint blockade in melanoma. Points from the study as a whole: Response in arm A was associated with pretreatment TIL clonality. Patients with week-13 increases in T-cell fraction and clonality benefited about 30 times more often.

The V gene end was trimmed by 5 bases and the J gene end by 0 bases; junction bases not matched to a gene: 5. The germline V gene has CDR1 SGDLS and CDR2 YYNGEE. CDR3 length: 14 residues. Using immunoSEQ multiplex PCR, the repertoire was profiled, and TCRdb retains in-frame clones only, with some absent. Among 5,100 or so clones listed, about a quarter were seen once. Treatment meaning: randomized to nivolumab then ipilimumab (arm A) or the reverse (arm B). This clone has only a few counts. Its specificity is unknown. Sequencing used tumor tissue (inferred from file names), obtained from a patient given nivolumab and ipilimumab in sequence. This TCR was recovered from a human donor with melanoma. The rearrangement joins TRBV9 to TRBJ2-7; 7 bases line up with TRBD1. The CDR3 protein is CASRWDSNSYEQYF. CDR3 nucleotide sequence: TGTGCCAGCAGATGGGACAGTAACTCCTACGAGCAGTACTTC.